The entry below describes one T cell receptor (beta chain). Its antigen is unidentified. Germline loops: CDR1 SGDLS, CDR2 YYNGEE. V dropped 4 bases and J dropped 5 bases, with 18 bases sitting between them. The CDR3 sequence is 15 residues long. This entry comes from a study of T-cell memory formation after mild COVID-19. The overall study: Largely donor-specific TCR clusters were found.

Overall study findings and caveats: The main location of contracting CD4+ clones was CM and EM, and that of contracting CD8+ clones was EMRA.

TCRalpha and TCRbeta libraries used 5'RACE with constant-segment primers and UMIs. TCRdb called the 5' RACE reads again in MiXCR, with one record for every CDR3 protein. Of roughly 170,000 distinct CDR3 sequences listed, about 20% were seen once; the top ten hold 23%. The rearrangement uses TRBV9 and TRBJ2-5, with D maybe TRBD1 (6 bases). The TCR comes from an adult woman who had mild COVID-19 (a few samples of this study predate the infection). Cell type and time point are not known. The sample comprised PBMCs or a T cell subset sorted from them (not recorded which). CDR3 coding DNA: TGTGCCAGCAGCTCCTACAGGGAGAGTGGTGAGACCCAGTACTTC. It is translated as CASSSYRESGETQYF.